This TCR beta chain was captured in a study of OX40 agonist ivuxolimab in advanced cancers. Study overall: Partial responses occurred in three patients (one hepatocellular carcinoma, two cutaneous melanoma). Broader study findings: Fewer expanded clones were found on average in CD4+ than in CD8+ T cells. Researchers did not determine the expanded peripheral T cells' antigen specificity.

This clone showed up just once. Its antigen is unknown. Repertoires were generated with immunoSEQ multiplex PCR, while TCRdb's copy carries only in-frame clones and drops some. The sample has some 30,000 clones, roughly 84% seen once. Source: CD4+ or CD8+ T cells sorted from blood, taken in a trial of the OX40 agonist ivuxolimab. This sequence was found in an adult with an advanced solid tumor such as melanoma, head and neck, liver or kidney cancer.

CDR3 in amino acids: CASSTGTSSFYEQYF. The CDR3 bases are TGTGCCAGCAGCACCGGGACTAGCTCCTTCTACGAGCAGTACTTC. V and J are TRBV5-6 and TRBJ2-7; 9 bases align to TRBD2. CDR1 and CDR2 from the germline V gene are SGHDT and YYEEEE. J gave up 3 bases and V 4 bases, and 8 bases lay outside the gene matches. The CDR3 contains 15 residues.